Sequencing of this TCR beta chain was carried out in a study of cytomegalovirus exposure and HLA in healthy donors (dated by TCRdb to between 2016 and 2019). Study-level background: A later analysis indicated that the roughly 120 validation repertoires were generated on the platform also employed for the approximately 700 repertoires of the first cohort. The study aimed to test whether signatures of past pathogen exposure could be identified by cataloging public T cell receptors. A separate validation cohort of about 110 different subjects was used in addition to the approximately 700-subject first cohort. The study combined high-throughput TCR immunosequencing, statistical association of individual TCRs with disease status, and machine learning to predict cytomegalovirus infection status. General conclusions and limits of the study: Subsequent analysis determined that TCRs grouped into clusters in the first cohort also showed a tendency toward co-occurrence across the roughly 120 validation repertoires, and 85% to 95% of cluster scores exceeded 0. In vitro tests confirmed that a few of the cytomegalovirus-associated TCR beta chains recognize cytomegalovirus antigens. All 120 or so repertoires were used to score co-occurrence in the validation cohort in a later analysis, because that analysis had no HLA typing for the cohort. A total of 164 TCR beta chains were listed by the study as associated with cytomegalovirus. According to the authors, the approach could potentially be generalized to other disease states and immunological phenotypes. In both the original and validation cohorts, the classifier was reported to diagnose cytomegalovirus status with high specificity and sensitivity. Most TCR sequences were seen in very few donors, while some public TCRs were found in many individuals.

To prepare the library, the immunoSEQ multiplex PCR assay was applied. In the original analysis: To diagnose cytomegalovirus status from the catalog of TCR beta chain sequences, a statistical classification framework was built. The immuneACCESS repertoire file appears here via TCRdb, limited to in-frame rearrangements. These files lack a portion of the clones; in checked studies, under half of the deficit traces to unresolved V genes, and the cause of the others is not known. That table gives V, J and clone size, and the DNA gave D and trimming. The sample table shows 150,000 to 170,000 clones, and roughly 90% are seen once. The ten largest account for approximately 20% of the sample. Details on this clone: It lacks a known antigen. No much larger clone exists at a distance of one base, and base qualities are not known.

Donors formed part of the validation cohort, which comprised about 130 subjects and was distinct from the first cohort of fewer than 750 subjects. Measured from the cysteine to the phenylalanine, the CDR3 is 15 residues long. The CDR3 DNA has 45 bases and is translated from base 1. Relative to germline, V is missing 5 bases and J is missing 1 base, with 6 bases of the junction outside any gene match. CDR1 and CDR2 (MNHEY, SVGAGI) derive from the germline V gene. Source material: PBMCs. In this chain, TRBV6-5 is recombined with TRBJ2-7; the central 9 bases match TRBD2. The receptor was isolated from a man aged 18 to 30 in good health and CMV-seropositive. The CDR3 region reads CASSALAGGSYEQYF. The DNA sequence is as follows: TGTGCCAGCAGTGCCCTGGCGGGGGGGTCCTACGAGCAGTACTTC.